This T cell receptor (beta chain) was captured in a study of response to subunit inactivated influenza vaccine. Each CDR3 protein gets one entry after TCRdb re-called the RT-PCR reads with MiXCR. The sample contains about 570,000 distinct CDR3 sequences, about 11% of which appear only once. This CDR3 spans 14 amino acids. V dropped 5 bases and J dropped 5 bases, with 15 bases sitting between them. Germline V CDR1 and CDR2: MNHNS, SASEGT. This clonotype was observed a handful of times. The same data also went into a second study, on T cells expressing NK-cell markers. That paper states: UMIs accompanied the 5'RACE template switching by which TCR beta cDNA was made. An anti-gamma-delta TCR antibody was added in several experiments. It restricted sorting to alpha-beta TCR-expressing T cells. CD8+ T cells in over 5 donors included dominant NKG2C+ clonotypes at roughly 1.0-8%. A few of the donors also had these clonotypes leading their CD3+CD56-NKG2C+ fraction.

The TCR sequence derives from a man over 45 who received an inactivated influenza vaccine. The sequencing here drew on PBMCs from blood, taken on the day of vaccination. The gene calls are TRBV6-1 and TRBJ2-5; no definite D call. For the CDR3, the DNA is TGTGCCAGCAGTACCCCCCTGGCCCCTGAGACCCAGTACTTC. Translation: CASSTPLAPETQYF.